The next 5 T cell receptor beta chains were all read from a single sample in a study of synovial regulatory T cells in juvenile arthritis. The synovial samples were synovial fluid, paired with peripheral blood from each active arthritis patient. This table comes from immunoSEQ multiplex PCR, and its TCRdb copy is limited to in-frame clones, with some not included. In all, the sample yields 2,500 or so clones. What was sequenced was Treg cells from the synovium. These receptors all stem from a donor younger than 30 with juvenile idiopathic arthritis.

By frequency, this clone is medium-sized (0.01 to 0.1%). The V gene is TRBV19, the J gene TRBJ2-1; the TCRdb D gene call, TRBD2, has no DNA to confirm it. The CDR3 has 14 residues. This entry has no DNA. CDR1 and CDR2 (germline): LNHDA, SQIVND (reference sequence). This CDR3 is CASPKETSGPRRVF.

According to its frequency, this clone is medium-sized. The chain employs TRBV2 and TRBJ2-2; TCRdb calls TRBD2, which cannot be checked without DNA. Germline values: CDR1 SNHLY, CDR2 FYNNEI. There are 13 residues in the CDR3. DNA for this receptor is not on file. CDR3 protein: CASRTSVSGELFF.

This clone is identified as medium-sized from frequency. The V gene is TRBV7-3, the J gene TRBJ2-7; TCRdb indicates TRBD2, and absent DNA this call remains unverified. This CDR3 is built from 16 residues. DNA was not recorded. Looked up from germline, CDR1 is SGHTA and CDR2 is FQGTGA. CDR3 sequence reads: CASSLTLGSGIYEQYF.

This clone ranks as medium-sized in terms of frequency. The chain joins TRBV29-1 to TRBJ2-7; TCRdb's assignment of TRBD1 cannot be checked, as there is no DNA. The CDR3 extends over 11 amino acids. No DNA is given. CDR1 is SQVTM, CDR2 ANQGSEA, per germline. CDR3: CSVSRQGGTYF.

By frequency, this clone is medium-sized (0.01 to 0.1%). The V gene is TRBV5-1, the J gene TRBJ2-3; absent DNA, TCRdb's TRBD2 call cannot be checked. This CDR3 region has 17 residues. No DNA is listed. CDR1 SGHRS and CDR2 YFSETQ come from the germline V gene. CDR3 protein: CASSSLASGSLTDTQYF. Supplemented by reference TRBV5-1 and TRBJ2-3, the full variable domain reads KAGVTQTPRYLIKTRGQQVTLSCSPISGHRSVSWYQQTPGQGLQFLFEYFSETQRNKGNFPGRFSGRQFSNSRSEMNVSTLELGDSALYLCASSSLASGSLTDTQYFGPGTRLTVL.